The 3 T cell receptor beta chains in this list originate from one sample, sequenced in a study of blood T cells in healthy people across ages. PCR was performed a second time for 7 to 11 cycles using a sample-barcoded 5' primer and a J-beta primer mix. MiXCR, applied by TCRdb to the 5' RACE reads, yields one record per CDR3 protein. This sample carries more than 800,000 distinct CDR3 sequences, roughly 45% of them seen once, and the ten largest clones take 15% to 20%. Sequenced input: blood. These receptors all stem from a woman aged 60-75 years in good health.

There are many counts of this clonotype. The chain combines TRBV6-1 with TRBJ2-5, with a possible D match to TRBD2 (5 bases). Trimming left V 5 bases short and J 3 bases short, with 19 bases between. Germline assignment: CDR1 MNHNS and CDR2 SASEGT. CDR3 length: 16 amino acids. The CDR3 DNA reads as TGTGCCAGCAGTCAGGCGGCGTCTAGCAGAAAAGAGACCCAGTACTTC. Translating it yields CASSQAASSRKETQYF.

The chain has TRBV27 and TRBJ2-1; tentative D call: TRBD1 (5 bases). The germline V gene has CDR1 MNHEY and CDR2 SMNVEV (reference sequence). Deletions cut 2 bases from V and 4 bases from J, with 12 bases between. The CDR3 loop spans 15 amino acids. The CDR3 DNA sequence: TGTGCCAGCAGTTTAGTGGACACTTTTTACAATGAGCAGTTCTTC. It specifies CASSLVDTFYNEQFF.

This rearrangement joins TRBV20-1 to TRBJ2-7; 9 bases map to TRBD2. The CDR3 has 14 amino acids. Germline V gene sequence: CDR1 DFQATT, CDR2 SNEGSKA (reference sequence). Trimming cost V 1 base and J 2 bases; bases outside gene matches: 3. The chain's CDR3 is CSARASGKTYEQYF. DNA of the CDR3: TGCAGTGCTAGAGCTAGCGGGAAGACCTACGAGCAGTACTTC.